The 3 T cell receptor beta chains below all came from one sample that was sequenced in a study of cytomegalovirus exposure and HLA in healthy donors. Vbeta (60) and Jbeta (13) primers were used in the PCR. Sequenced by immunoSEQ multiplex PCR; TCRdb stores in-frame clones only, minus some. The sample lists under 150,000 clones, more than 60% occurring once. The sequencing sample was made of PBMCs. The receptors originated from a woman aged 50 to 65 in good health and CMV-seropositive.

The chain uses TRBV9 and TRBJ2-2, with 8 bases aligning to TRBD1. Germline V CDR1 and CDR2: SGDLS, YYNGEE. Germline trimming cut 5 bases from V and 1 base from J; bases unmatched to any gene: 4. The CDR3 extends over 15 amino acids. For the CDR3, the DNA is TGTGCCAGCAGTCCAGGGACAGGGAACACCGGGGAGCTGTTTTTT. Translation gives CASSPGTGNTGELFF. Combining the CDR3 with reference TRBV9 and TRBJ2-2 gives the whole variable domain DSGVTQTPKHLITATGQRVTLRCSPRSGDLSVYWYQQSLDQGLQFLIQYYNGEERAKGNILERFSAQQFPDLHSELNLSSLELGDSALYFCASSPGTGNTGELFFGEGSRLTVL.

This clone was counted a few times. This sequence joins TRBV6-1 and TRBJ2-7; the D gene is possibly TRBD2 (6 bases). Germline V CDR1 and CDR2: MNHNS, SASEGT. CDR3 size: 14 residues. Trimming took off 7 bases at V and 1 base at J, with 14 bases between the two ends. The CDR3 is CASIGSLFSYEQYF. The CDR3 DNA reads as TGTGCCAGCATCGGGAGCCTCTTTTCCTACGAGCAGTACTTC.

The chain is built from TRBV19 and TRBJ1-2; D is undetermined. The CDR3 sequence is 13 residues long. The V gene's germline CDR1 is LNHDA and CDR2 SQIVND (reference sequence). V lost 3 bases and J 1 base, leaving 6 bases between the germline ends. The CDR3 DNA is TGTGCCAGTAGTATCGACTTTAACTATGGCTACACCTTC. It encodes CASSIDFNYGYTF.